One sample yielded the 24 T cell receptor beta chains listed below, sequenced in a study of T cell repertoires in cytomegalovirus infection. One entry per CDR3 protein results from TCRdb running MiXCR on the reads. The repertoire holds over 450,000 distinct CDR3 sequences, with approximately 10% as singletons. Sequencing was performed on PBMCs. The receptors come from a human donor in good health (CMV status not recorded). Some clones in this sample may be carry-over from other donors' samples.

The genes are TRBV3-1 and TRBJ1-2; D gene unclear. This CDR3 is built from 13 residues. Trimming pared 2 bases from V and 7 bases from J, leaving 11 bases between. Germline CDR1 and CDR2: LGHDT and YNNKEL (reference sequence). CDR3 bases: TGTGCCAGCAGCCAAATCCGGGAAGGTGGCTACACCTTC. Translated: CASSQIREGGYTF.

In its sample, this clonotype was seen a few times. The chain combines TRBV4-2 with TRBJ1-5, with TRBD1 identical over 10 bases. With V trimmed by 1 base and J by 4 bases, 4 bases remained unmatched. CDR1 LGHNA and CDR2 YNFKEQ come from the germline V gene. The CDR3 runs 16 residues. Here the CDR3 DNA reads TGTGCCAGCAGCCAAGTCGGACAGGGGGTAAATCAGCCCCAGCATTTT. Translated: CASSQVGQGVNQPQHF.

The chain joins TRBV2 to TRBJ2-7, with 8 bases fitting TRBD1. V trimming: 6 bases; J trimming: 3 bases; junction bases outside the gene matches: 10. This CDR3 has 15 amino acids. Germline CDR1 is SNHLY and CDR2 is FYNNEI. The CDR3 sequence is CASRFGTGDLYEQYF. CDR3 coding DNA: TGTGCCAGCAGGTTTGGGACAGGCGATCTCTACGAGCAGTACTTC.

The chain links TRBV9 to TRBJ2-1; 8 nucleotides match TRBD1. Germline V gene lookup returns CDR1 SGDLS and CDR2 YYNGEE. The CDR3 length is 14 residues. J was trimmed by 11 bases and V by 3 bases; bases with no gene match: 10. Here the CDR3 DNA reads TGTGCCAGCAGCGCGGGACAGGTGGAAAATAAGCAGTTCTTC. It translates to CASSAGQVENKQFF.

This clonotype was detected many times. The rearrangement uses TRBV5-1 and TRBJ2-2; D not certain. Trimming removed 7 bases at V and 4 bases at J, with 8 bases between. The CDR3 loop spans 12 amino acids. Germline lookup yields CDR1 SGHRS and CDR2 YFSETQ. The CDR3 here is CASYDGTGELFF. CDR3 nucleotides: TGCGCCAGCTACGACGGCACCGGGGAGCTGTTTTTT.

This chain links TRBV6-4 with TRBJ1-1, with 11 bases matching TRBD1. V dropped 6 bases and J dropped 6; count of bases not matched to a gene: 6. The CDR3 is 14 residues long. Germline V gene sequence: CDR1 MRHNA, CDR2 SNTAGT. The chain's CDR3 is CASRGQGVGAEAFF. The CDR3 DNA is TGTGCCAGCAGGGGACAGGGGGTAGGGGCTGAAGCTTTCTTT.

This clonotype was seen more than once but under ten times. The rearrangement joins TRBV20-1 to TRBJ2-1; the match to TRBD2 covers 11 bases. V lost 6 bases and J lost 7; bases outside the gene matches: 8. The CDR3 covers 14 residues. Germline V CDR1 and CDR2: DFQATT, SNEGSKA (reference sequence). The DNA for the CDR3 is TGCAGTGCCCCGGGACTAGCGGACTGGAATGAGCAGTTCTTC. Protein sequence: CSAPGLADWNEQFF.

This clonotype was counted many times. This sequence joins TRBV28 and TRBJ2-1; 10 nucleotides match TRBD2. Germline lookup yields CDR1 MDHEN and CDR2 SYDVKM. This CDR3 spans 16 amino acids. V lost 7 bases and J lost 7; bases outside the gene matches: 13. Here the CDR3 reads CASTTPLAGEVNEQFF. The CDR3 DNA reads as TGTGCCAGCACCACCCCCCTAGCGGGAGAGGTAAATGAGCAGTTCTTC.

This clonotype has a handful of counts. The rearrangement joins TRBV4-2 to TRBJ2-3; weak D call: TRBD1 (5 bases). The V gene lost 0 bases and the J gene lost 6 bases, with 10 bases spanning the gap. The CDR3 extends over 14 amino acids. Germline-derived CDR1 and CDR2 are LGHNA and YNFKEQ. The CDR3 protein is CASSQDAGPDTQYF. The CDR3 DNA is TGTGCCAGCAGCCAAGATGCAGGGCCGGATACGCAGTATTTT.

The genes are TRBV20-1 and TRBJ2-7; either TRBD1 or TRBD2 may supply D (5 bases each). The CDR3 extends over 17 amino acids. The V gene lost 0 bases and the J gene lost 2 bases, with 20 bases spanning the gap. In germline, CDR1 is DFQATT, CDR2 SNEGSKA (reference sequence). CDR3 nucleotide sequence: TGCAGTGCTAGAGATTACGAGGGGCTAACGGTTCCCTACGAGCAGTACTTC. Translation: CSARDYEGLTVPYEQYF.

The chain joins TRBV18 to TRBJ2-3; unclear D gene. CDR3 length: 13 residues. The V gene lost 0 bases and the J gene lost 9 bases, with 10 bases spanning the gap. Germline CDR1 reads KGHSH; CDR2 reads LQKENI. CDR3 DNA: TGTGCCAGCTCACCACCGGTTCAAGCGACGCAGTATTTT. As protein: CASSPPVQATQYF.

The chain carries TRBV20-1 and TRBJ2-5; D unclear. The CDR3 loop spans 11 amino acids. Germline-derived CDR1 and CDR2 are DFQATT and SNEGSKA (reference sequence). V shed 0 bases and J shed 5 bases, with 4 bases lying between them. In DNA, the CDR3 is TGCAGTGCTAGAGATGATGAGACCCAGTACTTC. This sequence encodes CSARDDETQYF.

This chain links TRBV10-3 with TRBJ2-2, with 9 bases lining up with TRBD1. The V segment lost 4 bases and the J segment 7 bases; nucleotides outside the gene matches: 13. Germline CDR1 and CDR2: ENHRY and SYGVKD. This CDR3 is built from 17 residues. The DNA for the CDR3 is TGTGCCATCAGTGCCCGGGACAGGGCGGGACCGGGCGGGGAGCTGTTTTTT. Translation gives CAISARDRAGPGGELFF.

This clonotype was detected ten times or more. The chain links TRBV7-9 to TRBJ2-2; D assignment may be TRBD1 or TRBD2 (5 bases each). Trimming left V 5 bases short and J 3 bases short, with 7 bases between. Germline V gene sequence: CDR1 SEHNR, CDR2 FQNEAQ (reference sequence). The CDR3 extends over 13 amino acids. The CDR3 DNA reads TGTGCCAGCAGCAGGGGAGACACCGGGGAGCTGTTTTTT. As protein: CASSRGDTGELFF.

This CDR3 reads CANKDGRVGETQYF. CDR3 nucleotide sequence: TGTGCCAACAAGGACGGGAGGGTTGGAGAGACCCAGTACTTC. The V and J genes are TRBV28 and TRBJ2-5; the match to TRBD2 covers 8 bases. The CDR3 has 14 amino acids. Trimming removed 10 bases from V and 4 bases from J; junction bases left unmatched: 11. The germline gives CDR1 MDHEN, CDR2 SYDVKM.

This clonotype was observed many times. The chain is built from TRBV7-2 and TRBJ2-7, with 10 bases fitting TRBD2. With 5 bases clipped from V and 3 bases from J, the junction kept 7 bases outside the gene matches. The length of the CDR3 is 15 residues. CDR1 and CDR2 (germline): SGHTA, FQGNSA. In nucleotides, the CDR3 is TGTGCCAGCAGCGCTACTAGCGGGGCAGGCTACGAGCAGTACTTC. Encoded protein: CASSATSGAGYEQYF.

This clonotype was seen at least ten times. The V and J genes are TRBV14 and TRBJ2-1, with 11 bases aligning to TRBD1. CDR3 length equals 17 residues. CDR1 SGHDN and CDR2 FVKESK come from the germline V gene. Trimming at V came to 2 bases and at J to 4 bases, leaving 7 bases not matched to a gene. CDR3 bases: TGTGCCAGCAGCCAATCCGGACAGGGGGCGAGGTACAATGAGCAGTTCTTC. Protein product: CASSQSGQGARYNEQFF.

This clonotype was counted at least ten times. The gene calls are TRBV19 and TRBJ1-2, with D possibly TRBD1 on 5 matching bases. The ends were cut back, 5 bases at V and 6 bases at J, with 28 bases in the middle. This CDR3 is built from 18 residues. CDR1 is LNHDA, CDR2 SQIVND, per germline (reference sequence). CDR3 protein: CASSPPRQSVVFFDGYTF. CDR3 sequence (DNA): TGTGCCAGTAGTCCACCCAGACAGTCTGTGGTTTTCTTCGATGGCTACACCTTC.

This clonotype was counted at least ten times. The genes are TRBV7-8 and TRBJ2-7, with D hard to call. V dropped 5 bases and J dropped 7 bases, with 9 bases sitting between them. The CDR3 totals 11 residues. CDR1 is SGHVS, CDR2 FQNEAQ, per germline. The CDR3: CASSPLGEQYF. The CDR3 DNA is TGTGCCAGCAGCCCTTTGGGGGAGCAGTACTTC.

The table lists this clonotype with many counts. The chain couples TRBV7-8 to TRBJ2-6; D is unresolved. CDR1 SGHVS and CDR2 FQNEAQ come from the germline V gene. This CDR3 comprises 14 residues. Trimming removed 5 bases from V and 2 bases from J, with 7 bases in between. DNA for the CDR3: TGTGCCAGCAGCCTCTTCGCTGGGGCCAACGTCCTGACTTTC. It specifies CASSLFAGANVLTF.

J is TRBJ1-6 and V is TRBV20-1; D is possibly TRBD1 (6 bases). The CDR3 extends over 14 amino acids. Trimming removed 1 base at V and 10 bases at J, with 14 bases between. Germline CDR1 is DFQATT and CDR2 is SNEGSKA (reference sequence). As DNA, the CDR3 is TGCAGTGCTAGAGGGGCAGGGGCTCAGTCACCCCTCCACTTT. It is translated as CSARGAGAQSPLHF.

This clonotype has a count of ten or more. This chain joins TRBV28 and TRBJ2-6, with TRBD1 matching 8 bases. In germline, CDR1 is MDHEN, CDR2 SYDVKM. This CDR3 contains 17 residues. The trim removed 1 base at V and 3 bases at J, leaving 5 bases unmatched. CDR3 sequence (DNA): TGTGCCAGCAGTTTATACAGGGGGAGAGGTGGGGCCAACGTCCTGACTTTC. Residues: CASSLYRGRGGANVLTF.

This clonotype was picked up a small number of times. In DNA, the CDR3 is TGTGCCTGGAGTTCGACAGGGATGGGGAATCAGCCCCAGCATTTT. It specifies CAWSSTGMGNQPQHF. The chain links TRBV30 to TRBJ1-5, with TRBD1 identical over 7 bases. Germline V gives CDR1 GTSNPN, CDR2 SVGIG (reference sequence). The length of the CDR3 is 15 residues. Trimming took 2 bases from V and 4 from J; bases not matched to a gene: 8.

V is TRBV14 and J is TRBJ2-1, with 9 positions matching TRBD2. The CDR3 sequence is 15 residues long. Trimming removed 4 bases from V and 11 bases from J; junction bases left unmatched: 12. The germline V gene encodes CDR1 SGHDN and CDR2 FVKESK. CDR3: CASSPTGTSLYKQFF. DNA of the CDR3: TGTGCCAGCAGCCCCACCGGGACTAGCCTCTATAAGCAGTTCTTC.